The clone carrying this T cell receptor (beta chain) was counted only a few times. Its antigen is unknown. The CDR3 loop spans 17 amino acids. The germline V gene encodes CDR1 LNHNV and CDR2 YYDKDF (reference sequence). With 0 bases clipped from V and 5 bases from J, the junction kept 6 bases outside the gene matches. The data were obtained in a study of T cells after yellow fever vaccination. Overall study results and limits: Sorted repertoires could include abundant contaminating clonotypes from bulk cells.

TCRdb used MiXCR to reprocess the 5' RACE reads, holding one entry per CDR3 protein. Of over 300,000 distinct CDR3 sequences listed, about 4% are singletons. The chain links TRBV15 to TRBJ2-5; 13 positions match TRBD2. The source of this sequence is a man younger than 30 who received the YFV17D yellow fever vaccine. The specimen comprised PBMCs, sampled 5 days after the yellow fever booster vaccination. The DNA for the CDR3 is TGTGCCACCAGCAGAGATAGGGGACTAGCGGGGTCGGAGACCCAGTACTTC. Its protein product is CATSRDRGLAGSETQYF.